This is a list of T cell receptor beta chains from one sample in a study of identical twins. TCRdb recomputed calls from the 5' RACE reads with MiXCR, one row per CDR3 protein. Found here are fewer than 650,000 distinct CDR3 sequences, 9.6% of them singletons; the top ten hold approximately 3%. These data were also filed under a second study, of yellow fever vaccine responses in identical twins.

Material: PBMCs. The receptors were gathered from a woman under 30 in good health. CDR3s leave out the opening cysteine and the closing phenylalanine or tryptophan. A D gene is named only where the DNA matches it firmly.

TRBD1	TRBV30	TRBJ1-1	AWSARDRVAEAF
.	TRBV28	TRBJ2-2	ASGSLTGELF
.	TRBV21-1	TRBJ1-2	ASSKGWTGNGYT
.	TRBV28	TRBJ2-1	ASSSAAGNEQF
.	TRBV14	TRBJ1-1	ASSRPGRNTEAF
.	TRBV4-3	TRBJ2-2	ASSQDQATGELF
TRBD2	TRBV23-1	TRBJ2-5	ASSPSSGEGETQY
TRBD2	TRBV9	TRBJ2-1	ASSVVVGSGRDNEQF
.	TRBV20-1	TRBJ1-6	LPYNSPLH
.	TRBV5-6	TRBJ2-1	ASSLFSGQGRNGQF
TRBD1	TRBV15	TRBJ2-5	ATSSLRQGAKETQY
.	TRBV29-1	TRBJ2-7	SATRAYEQY
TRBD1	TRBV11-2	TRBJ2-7	ASRKGQGLGVSSYEQY
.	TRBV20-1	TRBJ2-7	SARGFDLDVYEQY
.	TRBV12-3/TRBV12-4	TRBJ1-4	ASRNGPTNEKLF
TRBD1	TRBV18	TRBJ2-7	ASSPETGTPYEQY
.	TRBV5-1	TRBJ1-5	ASSLEGQYNQPQH
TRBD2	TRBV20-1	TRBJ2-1	SAPSSGDYNEQF
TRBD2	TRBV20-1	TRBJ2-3	SARVPLAGPGTDTQY
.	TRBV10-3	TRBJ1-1	AISETLNTEAF
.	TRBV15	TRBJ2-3	ATSTRPGPGEYTDTQY
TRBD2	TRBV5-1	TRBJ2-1	ASSFTSGRAENEQF
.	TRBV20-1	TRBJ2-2	SARFLEGGRRTGELF
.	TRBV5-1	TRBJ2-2	ASSLVAGELF
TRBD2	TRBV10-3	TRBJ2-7	AISRSLGGGYEQY
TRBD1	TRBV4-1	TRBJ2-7	ASSQGWAGGTYEQY
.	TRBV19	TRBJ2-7	ASSMSWGNYEQY
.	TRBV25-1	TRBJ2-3	ASSLPTGGSTDTQY
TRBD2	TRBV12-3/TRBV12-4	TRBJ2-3	ASSGGGSTDTQY
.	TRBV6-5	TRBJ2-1	ASSYPSGSYNEQF
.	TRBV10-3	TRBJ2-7	AISSRARSMSEQY
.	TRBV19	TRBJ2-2	ATPRPGSSNTGELF
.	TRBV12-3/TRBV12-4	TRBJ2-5	ASSLGSGSGTQY
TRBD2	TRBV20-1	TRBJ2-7	SAPLAGPSYEQY
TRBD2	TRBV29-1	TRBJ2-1	SVEDPFELAGEGNEQF
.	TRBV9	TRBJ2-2	ASSVALPGAANTGELF
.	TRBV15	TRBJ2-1	ATSTPRPYNEQF
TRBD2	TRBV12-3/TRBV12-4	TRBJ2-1	ASSANPGLADYNEQF
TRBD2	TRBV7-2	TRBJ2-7	ASSLVGGANYEQY
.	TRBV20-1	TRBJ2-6	SARETTGYRSGANVLT
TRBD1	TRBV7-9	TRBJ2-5	ATTGGQETQY
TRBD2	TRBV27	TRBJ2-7	ASSFGVGLAVYEQY
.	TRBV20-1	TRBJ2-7	SARDMRGSTYEQY
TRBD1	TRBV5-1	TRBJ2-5	ASSTWTGGYQETQY
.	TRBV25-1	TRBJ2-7	ASRPAKLAREQY
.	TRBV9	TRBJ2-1	ASSPTPGTVANEQF
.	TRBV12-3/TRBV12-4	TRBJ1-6	ASSLSGGGNSPLH
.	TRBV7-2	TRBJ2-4	ASSPQGAKNIQY
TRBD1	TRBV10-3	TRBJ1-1	AIRGVTGETEAF
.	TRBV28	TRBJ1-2	ASSLEADYGYT
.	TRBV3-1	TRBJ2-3	ASSPSRGFTDTQY
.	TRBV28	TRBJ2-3	ATAPPGVSSTDTQY
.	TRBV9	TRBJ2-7	ASSRGETYEQY
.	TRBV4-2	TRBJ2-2	ASSQEFPGETGELF
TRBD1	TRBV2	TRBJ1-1	ASSGTGYDEAF
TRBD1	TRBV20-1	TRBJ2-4	SAPKAGQGRAKNIQY
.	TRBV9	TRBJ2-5	ASSATGTVQETQY